These T cell receptor beta chains were read from a single sample in a study of response to subunit inactivated influenza vaccine. A single record per CDR3 protein comes from TCRdb applying MiXCR to the RT-PCR reads. The table shows more than 250,000 distinct CDR3 sequences, with just over 20% occurring only once. This sample comprised PBMCs from blood, obtained about 20 months after vaccination. These receptors came from a man aged 50-75 years who received an inactivated influenza vaccine. Each CDR3 is given with its conserved first and last residue. D genes are given only for firm matches. Some rows mark clone size as missing; the rest say once, few, many or name a class of expanded clone.

TRBJ2-1	NA	TRBV3-1	NA	CASSRLRGEFYNEQFF	TGTGCCAGCAGCCGGCTTAGGGGGGAGTTCTACAATGAGCAGTTCTTC
TRBJ2-2	NA	TRBV18	many	CASSSGTGELFF	TGTGCCAGCTCATCCGGTACCGGGGAGCTGTTTTTT
TRBJ2-1	TRBD2	TRBV4-1	few	CASSQVLAGGPQDNEQFF	TGCGCCAGCAGCCAAGTTCTAGCGGGGGGACCCCAGGACAATGAGCAGTTCTTC
TRBJ2-5	NA	TRBV5-4	NA	CASSLQVGTQYF	TGTGCCAGCAGCTTGCAGGTTGGGACCCAGTACTTC
TRBJ1-1	NA	TRBV14	NA	CASSRMRRTNGGYTEAFF	TGTGCCAGCAGCCGCATGAGAAGGACAAACGGCGGGTACACTGAAGCTTTCTTT
TRBJ2-5	NA	TRBV20-1	NA	CSARDGTWETQYF	TGCAGTGCTAGAGATGGGACGTGGGAGACCCAGTACTTC
TRBJ1-1	TRBD1	TRBV27	NA	CASSPGRGRNTEAFF	TGTGCCAGCAGTCCAGGAAGGGGGCGGAACACTGAAGCTTTCTTT
TRBJ2-3	TRBD1	TRBV3-1	NA	CASSPLDRASSDTQYF	TGTGCCAGCAGTCCCCTGGACAGGGCATCATCAGATACGCAGTATTTT
TRBJ2-1	TRBD2	TRBV3-1	few	CASSQEGTSGGDYNEQFF	TGTGCCAGCAGCCAAGAGGGGACTAGCGGGGGGGACTACAATGAGCAGTTCTTC
TRBJ1-2	NA	TRBV6-5	few	CASSYFTTGPPIYGYTF	TGTGCCAGCAGTTACTTTACGACGGGCCCCCCAATCTATGGCTACACCTTC
TRBJ2-3	TRBD1	TRBV10-2	NA	CASAETGDTDTQYF	TGCGCCAGCGCGGAGACAGGGGACACAGATACGCAGTATTTT
TRBJ1-1	NA	TRBV12-3/TRBV12-4	many	CASSFQLNTEAFF	TGTGCCAGCAGTTTCCAGCTGAACACTGAAGCTTTCTTT
TRBJ1-1	NA	TRBV29-1	few	CSVETTENTEAFF	TGCAGCGTTGAAACGACAGAGAACACTGAAGCTTTCTTT
TRBJ1-2	NA	TRBV7-2	many	CASSPRGWEYGYTF	TGTGCCAGCAGTCCTAGGGGGTGGGAATATGGCTACACCTTC
TRBJ1-2	NA	TRBV7-2	many	CASSLAGWGGGYTF	TGTGCCAGCAGCTTAGCGGGTTGGGGAGGAGGCTACACCTTC
TRBJ1-4	NA	TRBV20-1	NA	CSATRGDSTNEKLFF	TGCAGTGCCACTCGGGGGGACTCAACTAATGAAAAACTGTTTTTT
TRBJ2-3	NA	TRBV29-1	few	CSVLQGEDTQYF	TGCAGCGTTTTACAGGGCGAAGATACGCAGTATTTT
TRBJ2-7	NA	TRBV5-6	NA	CASSLEFRDYEQYF	TGTGCCAGCAGCTTGGAATTTCGGGACTACGAGCAGTACTTC
TRBJ1-2	NA	TRBV28	many	CASSLNGAGGYTF	TGTGCCAGCAGTTTAAACGGGGCGGGTGGCTACACCTTC
TRBJ1-2	TRBD1	TRBV5-6	few	CASSLPDRDYGYTF	TGTGCCAGCAGCTTGCCGGACAGGGATTATGGCTACACCTTC
TRBJ2-2	NA	TRBV6-1	few	CASSLGQYTGELFF	TGTGCCAGCAGCCTTGGACAGTACACCGGGGAGCTGTTTTTT
TRBJ2-1	NA	TRBV5-1	NA	CASSLAAGFYNEQFF	TGCGCCAGCAGCTTGGCGGCGGGATTCTACAATGAGCAGTTCTTC
TRBJ2-3	TRBD1	TRBV9	few	CASSFGTGGTDTQYF	TGTGCCAGCAGCTTTGGGACAGGGGGCACAGATACGCAGTATTTT
TRBJ1-4	NA	TRBV7-6	NA	CASSLDWQPATNEKLFF	TGTGCCAGCAGCTTAGATTGGCAGCCTGCAACTAATGAAAAACTGTTTTTT
TRBJ1-2	NA	TRBV30	few	CAWSMGPGHGYTF	TGTGCCTGGAGTATGGGCCCGGGGCATGGCTACACCTTC
TRBJ1-1	NA	TRBV4-2	NA	CASSQEMDLNTEAFF	TGTGCCAGCAGCCAAGAGATGGACCTGAACACTGAAGCTTTCTTT
TRBJ1-6	NA	TRBV4-2	few	CASSQGAYNSPLHF	TGTGCCAGCAGCCAGGGGGCGTATAATTCACCCCTCCACTTT
TRBJ1-6	NA	TRBV2	many	CASSGRLRGGSPLHF	TGTGCCAGCAGTGGAAGACTTAGAGGGGGTTCACCCCTCCACTTT
TRBJ1-2	NA	TRBV21-1	NA	CASSKGLGAVYGYTF	TGTGCCAGCAGCAAAGGGCTCGGCGCTGTCTATGGCTACACCTTC
TRBJ2-1	NA	TRBV7-9	NA	CASSLAWGQFF	TGTGCCAGCAGCTTAGCGTGGGGGCAGTTCTTC
TRBJ1-2	NA	TRBV7-2	many	CASSLELGGYTF	TGTGCCAGCAGCTTAGAGTTGGGGGGCTACACCTTC
TRBJ2-1	NA	TRBV14	few	CASSQVLEQFF	TGTGCCAGCAGCCAAGTTTTAGAGCAGTTCTTC
TRBJ1-5	NA	TRBV19	NA	CASRDRPDQPQHF	TGTGCCAGTAGGGACAGACCGGATCAGCCCCAGCATTTT
TRBJ1-1	NA	TRBV20-1	many	CSAPGDSGANTEAFF	TGCAGTGCCCCCGGTGACAGCGGGGCCAACACTGAAGCTTTCTTT
TRBJ2-3	NA	TRBV28	NA	CASSLFVGPVGDTQYF	TGTGCCAGCAGTTTATTTGTGGGTCCTGTGGGGGATACGCAGTATTTT
TRBJ1-1	NA	TRBV6-1	NA	CASRPGRVNTEAFF	TGTGCCAGCAGACCTGGACGGGTGAACACTGAAGCTTTCTTT
TRBJ2-1	TRBD1	TRBV29-1	once	CSVAWTGGYNEQFF	TGCAGCGTTGCTTGGACAGGAGGCTACAATGAGCAGTTCTTC
TRBJ1-2	NA	TRBV4-3	few	CASSQALQGPGYTF	TGCGCCAGCAGCCAAGCTCTGCAGGGCCCTGGCTACACCTTC
TRBJ2-1	TRBD2	TRBV5-1	few	CASSSPTSGGAAYNEQFF	TGCGCCAGCAGCTCGCCTACTAGCGGGGGGGCCGCCTACAATGAGCAGTTCTTC
TRBJ2-1	NA	TRBV7-9	NA	CAGMSPESTNEQFF	TGTGCCGGGATGTCTCCGGAGTCTACCAATGAGCAGTTCTTC
TRBJ1-4	NA	TRBV10-3	few	CASREPTNEKLFF	TGTGCCTCCCGGGAGCCAACTAATGAAAAACTGTTTTTT
TRBJ1-5	NA	TRBV7-9	many	CASSSGGNQPQHF	TGTGCCAGCAGCTCAGGAGGGAATCAGCCCCAGCATTTT
TRBJ2-3	NA	TRBV3-1	few	CASSQRGLPDTQYF	TGTGCCAGCAGCCAAAGAGGACTTCCTGATACGCAGTATTTT
TRBJ2-2	TRBD2	TRBV4-3	NA	CASSQSPSGRVELFF	TGCGCCAGCAGCCAATCCCCTAGCGGGAGGGTGGAGCTGTTTTTT
TRBJ2-1	NA	TRBV5-1	few	CASSLEFGTHEQFF	TGCGCCAGCAGCTTGGAATTCGGGACTCATGAGCAGTTCTTC
TRBJ1-2	NA	TRBV7-9	NA	CASSRQSSDPYGYTF	TGTGCCAGCAGCCGTCAAAGCAGTGACCCTTATGGCTACACCTTC
TRBJ2-5	TRBD1	TRBV30	NA	CAWRKRDRGRETQYF	TGTGCCTGGAGAAAACGGGACAGGGGGCGGGAGACCCAGTACTTC
TRBJ2-5	TRBD2	TRBV5-1	NA	CASSPQGGSFLETQYF	TGCGCCAGCAGCCCGCAGGGAGGGTCTTTCCTGGAGACCCAGTACTTC
TRBJ2-7	TRBD1	TRBV24-1	few	CATSNRDREYEQYF	TGTGCCACCAGTAATAGGGACAGGGAGTACGAGCAGTACTTC
TRBJ2-3	NA	TRBV29-1	few	CSVGVGRLLDTQYF	TGCAGCGTTGGGGTGGGACGGCTATTAGATACGCAGTATTTT
TRBJ1-2	NA	TRBV7-2	many	CASSPDRNYGYTF	TGTGCCAGCAGCCCTGACAGAAACTATGGCTACACCTTC
TRBJ2-2	NA	TRBV19	NA	CASSIPPNTGELIF	TGTGCCAGTAGTATCCCCCCGAACACCGGGGAGCTGATTTTT
TRBJ1-6	NA	TRBV3-1	few	CASSQGLQDALHF	TGTGCCAGCAGCCAAGGCTTACAGGATGCACTCCACTTT
TRBJ2-1	TRBD2	TRBV20-1	NA	CSARDPLAGGAYNEQFF	TGCAGTGCTAGAGATCCCCTAGCGGGGGGGGCCTACAATGAGCAGTTCTTC
TRBJ1-2	NA	TRBV12-3/TRBV12-4	many	CASSSGRRNYGYTF	TGTGCCAGCAGTTCGGGCCGTCGAAACTATGGCTACACCTTC
TRBJ2-5	NA	TRBV4-1	NA	CASSQVGVPPQETQYF	TGCGCCAGCAGCCAAGTTGGGGTTCCCCCCCAAGAGACCCAGTACTTC
TRBJ1-1	NA	TRBV7-2	NA	CASSFPGAPTEAFF	TGTGCCAGCAGCTTCCCGGGGGCGCCCACTGAAGCTTTCTTT